One sample yielded the 21 T cell receptor beta chains listed below, sequenced in a study of immune heterogeneity within non-small cell lung tumors. Multiplex PCR with 32 V and 13 J primers amplified TCR beta CDR3. TCRdb passed the multiplex PCR reads through MiXCR, listing each CDR3 protein once. The profile covers 7,000 to 8,500 distinct CDR3 sequences, with approximately 20% appearing a single time and nearly 15% taken by the ten largest. Bulk tumor genomic DNA was the template, and each sample received around 0.55 ug. Biopsy collection occurred during surgery, with several far-apart biopsies per primary tumor. The cohort was untreated, with newly diagnosed non-small cell lung cancer undergoing curative surgery. Sequenced material: lung tumor tissue. The receptors originated from a man between 60 and 70 years old with non-small cell lung cancer.

In this sample, this clonotype is medium-sized. The rearrangement links TRBV6-1 to TRBJ2-7, with TRBD1 as a possible D gene (6 bases). The CDR3 is 13 amino acids. V lost 6 bases and J lost 2, with 11 bases in between. In germline, CDR1 is MNHNS, CDR2 SASEGT. CDR3 amino acids: CASSRQVTYEQYF. CDR3 coding DNA: TGTGCCAGCAGCAGACAGGTCACCTACGAGCAGTACTTC.

Comments on this clonotype: This may be a read error: a much more frequent sequence differs by one nucleotide. The chain joins TRBV20-1 to TRBJ2-4, with 12 bases fitting TRBD2. Germline-derived CDR1 and CDR2 are DFQATT and SNEGSKA (reference sequence). With V trimmed by 5 bases and J by 10 bases, 12 bases remained unmatched. CDR3 length: 15 amino acids. The CDR3 DNA reads as TGCAGTGCTGGGACTAGCGGGTGGGGGGGAAAAATTCAGTACTTC. This translates into CSAGTSGWGGKIQYF.

By frequency in the sample, this clonotype is medium-sized. The chain couples TRBV20-1 to TRBJ2-7; TRBD1 matches 7 bases. CDR3 size: 13 residues. V lost 5 bases, J lost 3 bases, and 7 bases stayed unmatched. Germline V gene lookup returns CDR1 DFQATT and CDR2 SNEGSKA (reference sequence). The CDR3 reads CSAPRTGDYEQYF. CDR3 nucleotide sequence: TGCAGTGCTCCCAGGACAGGAGACTACGAGCAGTACTTC.

This clonotype was detected a few times. A clone one base away is much larger, so this may be a read error. The rearrangement joins TRBV20-1 to TRBJ1-2, with a weak D call TRBD1 (5 bases). Per germline, CDR1 DFQATT and CDR2 SNEGSKA (reference sequence). The CDR3 totals 14 residues. The germline V and J ends were trimmed by 4 bases and 7 bases, with 19 bases remaining between them. CDR3 nucleotide sequence: TGCAGTGCTACAGACCCCGGGACCTCCTTTGGCTACACCTTC. Translated: CSATDPGTSFGYTF.

Judged by abundance, this clonotype is medium-sized. The chain has TRBV20-1 and TRBJ1-1; D possibly corresponds to TRBD1 (6 bases). The CDR3 totals 11 residues. The V and J ends lost 6 bases and 1 base respectively, with 6 bases between them. Germline assignment: CDR1 DFQATT and CDR2 SNEGSKA (reference sequence). Here the CDR3 reads CSARGNTEAFF. DNA for the CDR3: TGCAGTGCCAGGGGGAACACTGAAGCTTTCTTT.

The chain combines TRBV20-1 with TRBJ2-7, with D possibly TRBD2 on 6 matching bases. The V gene's germline CDR1 is DFQATT and CDR2 SNEGSKA (reference sequence). CDR3 length equals 16 residues. The CDR3 loop reads CRDRDLGLASLDEQYF. DNA of the CDR3: TGCAGGGATAGAGATCTAGGGCTAGCGAGTTTGGACGAGCAGTACTTC.

The sample holds a few counts of this clonotype. This may be a read error: a much more frequent sequence differs by one nucleotide. V is TRBV18 and J is TRBJ2-7; tentative D call: TRBD2 (6 bases). CDR1 KGHSH and CDR2 LQKENI come from the germline V gene. The CDR3 has 13 residues. The CDR3 coding sequence is TGTGCCATCTCACCTTCAACGGGGGACGAGCAGTACTTC. It yields the protein CAISPSTGDEQYF.

This clonotype occurred many times. V usage is TRBV2 and J usage is TRBJ2-4; TRBD2 agrees at 11 bases. CDR3 length equals 15 residues. V lost 5 bases, J lost 3 bases, and 3 bases stayed unmatched. From germline, CDR1 is SNHLY and CDR2 FYNNEI. This chain's CDR3 is CASSPTSGDKNIQYF. CDR3 nucleotides: TGTGCCAGCAGTCCGACTAGCGGGGACAAAAACATTCAGTACTTC.

This clonotype came up many times. The chain employs TRBV6-1 and TRBJ2-3; weak D call: TRBD1 (6 bases). V lost 6 bases to trimming and J lost 5 bases, with 9 bases between them. Looked up from germline, CDR1 is MNHNS and CDR2 is SASEGT. CDR3 length: 12 residues. The CDR3 region is CASSKQGDTQYF. In DNA, the CDR3 is TGTGCCAGCAGCAAACAGGGAGATACGCAGTATTTT.

Within the sample, this clonotype is large. The genes are TRBV10-3 and TRBJ2-7, with D tentatively TRBD1 (6 bases). The CDR3 runs 14 residues. The germline V gene encodes CDR1 ENHRY and CDR2 SYGVKD. Trimming left V 3 bases short and J 2 bases short, with 11 bases between. CDR3 nucleotides: TGTGCCATCAGTGAAGAGGGGGTTCCCTACGAGCAGTACTTC. This codes for CAISEEGVPYEQYF.

This clonotype was detected only a few times. The CDR3 sequence: CASSQTTTDTQYF. The CDR3 DNA follows: TGTGCCAGCAGCCAGACGACCACAGATACGCAGTATTTT. V and J are TRBV11-2 and TRBJ2-3; D remains ambiguous. This CDR3 comprises 13 residues. V was shortened by 5 bases and J by 2 bases, with 8 bases between the two germline ends. Germline CDR1 SGHAT, CDR2 FQNNGV.

This clonotype was seen once. This may arise from a read error, as a much more abundant clone is one base away. CDR3 sequence: CASSLSGPDNEQFF. In nucleotides, the CDR3 is TGTGCCAGCAGCTTATCCGGTCCCGACAATGAGCAGTTCTTC. V usage is TRBV11-3 and J usage is TRBJ2-1; D is undetermined. Trimming cost V 2 bases and J 5 bases, with 10 bases left between them. The CDR3 spans 14 residues. Germline CDR1 SGHNT, CDR2 YENEEA.

This sequence joins TRBV19 and TRBJ2-6; D tentatively reads TRBD1 or TRBD2 (7 bases each). CDR3 length equals 15 residues. Germline CDR1 LNHDA, CDR2 SQIVND (reference sequence). Trimming left V 5 bases short and J 4 bases short, with 12 bases between. The CDR3 DNA follows: TGTGCCAGTAGTGGGAGGGGGCAAGGGGCCAACGTCCTGACTTTC. Residues: CASSGRGQGANVLTF. The variable domain in full, completed from reference TRBV19 and TRBJ2-6, reads DGGITQSPKYLFRKEGQNVTLSCEQNLNHDAMYWYRQDPGQGLRLIYYSQIVNDFQKGDIAEGYSVSREKKESFPLTVTSAQKNPTAFYLCASSGRGQGANVLTFGAGSRLTVL.

This clonotype showed up many times. The chain links TRBV29-1 to TRBJ2-5; the D gene could be TRBD1 or TRBD2 (5 bases each). Germline CDR1 is SQVTM and CDR2 is ANQGSEA. This CDR3 contains 14 residues. V was clipped by 4 bases and J by 2 bases, with 14 bases between them. The CDR3 region is CSVVGTFLQETQYF. In DNA form, the CDR3 reads TGCAGCGTTGTCGGGACGTTTCTACAAGAGACCCAGTACTTC.

In this sample, this clonotype turned up many times. J is TRBJ1-3 and V is TRBV3-1; no clear D. V lost 1 base and J 3 bases, leaving 4 bases between the germline ends. Germline CDR1 LGHDT, CDR2 YNNKEL (reference sequence). The CDR3 contains 13 residues. Here the CDR3 DNA reads TGTGCCAGCAGCCAAGCCAGTGGAAACACCATATATTTT. It encodes CASSQASGNTIYF.

In its sample, this clonotype ranks as medium-sized (0.01 to 0.1%). The chain's CDR3 is CASSQDPGRIGEQYF. In DNA, the CDR3 is TGCGCCAGCAGCCAAGATCCTGGGCGGATTGGGGAGCAGTACTTC. The chain has TRBV4-1 and TRBJ2-7; D remains ambiguous. This CDR3 has 15 amino acids. V lost 0 bases and J lost 7, with 16 bases in between. CDR1 and CDR2 (germline): MGHRA, YSYEKL.

Many counts were recorded for this clonotype. CDR3 protein: CSARSGQGLGTEAFF. Written as DNA, the CDR3 is TGCAGTGCTAGATCTGGACAGGGTCTTGGGACTGAAGCTTTCTTT. This chain links TRBV20-1 with TRBJ1-1; 8 bases align to TRBD1. The germline gives CDR1 DFQATT, CDR2 SNEGSKA (reference sequence). This CDR3 comprises 15 residues. Trimming cost V 2 bases and J 5 bases; bases outside gene matches: 10.

This clonotype was observed many times. The gene calls are TRBV20-1 and TRBJ2-7, with TRBD2 matching over 9 bases. Germline CDR1 reads DFQATT; CDR2 reads SNEGSKA (reference sequence). The CDR3 is 16 amino acids. The junction had 13 bases not matched to a gene; V was cut back by 1 base and J by 6 bases. CDR3 loop: CSARGNILAGVCEQYF. CDR3 nucleotide sequence: TGCAGTGCTAGAGGAAACATCTTAGCGGGAGTCTGCGAGCAGTACTTC.

As to this clonotype: A much larger clone lies a single base off, so this may be a read error. This sequence joins TRBV11-2 and TRBJ2-7; possible D gene TRBD2, 6 bases. Trimming cost V 8 bases and J 11 bases, with 16 bases left between them. The CDR3 sequence is 11 residues long. Germline assignment: CDR1 SGHAT and CDR2 FQNNGV. The CDR3 loop is CASRSGLLEYF. The CDR3 DNA follows: TGTGCCAGCCGCTCGGGACTTTTAGAGTACTTC. Looking up the rest from reference TRBV11-2 and TRBJ2-7 gives the full variable domain: EAGVAQSPRYKIIEKRQSVAFWCNPISGHATLYWYQQILGQGPKLLIQFQNNGVVDDSQLPKDRFSAERLKGVDSTLKIQPAKLEDSAVYLCASRSGLLEYFGPGTRLTVT.

As concerns this clonotype: A read error is possible here, since a much larger clone lies one base away. The V call is TRBV3-1, the J call TRBJ2-3, with TRBD2 identical over 14 bases. The CDR3 spans 16 residues. CDR1 and CDR2 from the germline V gene are LGHDT and YNNKEL (reference sequence). Written as DNA, the CDR3 is TGTGCCATCAGCCACCGACTAGCGGGAGGGCCAGATACGCAGTATTTT. Protein product: CAISHRLAGGPDTQYF.

This sequence joins TRBV20-1 and TRBJ2-7; possible D gene TRBD2, 6 bases. Germline V CDR1 and CDR2: DFQATT, SNEGSKA (reference sequence). Trimming cost V 0 bases and J 7 bases, with 16 bases left between them. The length of the CDR3 is 14 residues. The CDR3 DNA reads TGCAGTGCTAGAGATTTAGGCGGGGTCTATGAGCAGTACTTC. It codes for CSARDLGGVYEQYF.